This record concerns one T cell receptor beta chain sequence. The sample belongs to a study of cytomegalovirus exposure and HLA in healthy donors. The CDR3 covers 12 residues. Germline lookup yields CDR1 MNHNS and CDR2 SASEGT. Trimming stripped 2 bases from V and 3 bases from J, with 5 bases between. All donors participated as healthy donors of bone marrow. PCR involved 60 Vbeta and 13 Jbeta primers. Using immunoSEQ multiplex PCR, the repertoire was profiled, and TCRdb retains in-frame clones only, with some absent. The sample consists of some 81,000 clones, approximately 70% of them appearing once. The rearrangement uses TRBV6-1 and TRBJ2-7; D gene ambiguous. The specimen was PBMCs. The TCR originated in a middle-aged woman in good health and CMV-seropositive. The CDR3 protein is CASSERVYEQYF. CDR3 nucleotides: TGTGCCAGCAGTGAACGGGTCTACGAGCAGTACTTC.